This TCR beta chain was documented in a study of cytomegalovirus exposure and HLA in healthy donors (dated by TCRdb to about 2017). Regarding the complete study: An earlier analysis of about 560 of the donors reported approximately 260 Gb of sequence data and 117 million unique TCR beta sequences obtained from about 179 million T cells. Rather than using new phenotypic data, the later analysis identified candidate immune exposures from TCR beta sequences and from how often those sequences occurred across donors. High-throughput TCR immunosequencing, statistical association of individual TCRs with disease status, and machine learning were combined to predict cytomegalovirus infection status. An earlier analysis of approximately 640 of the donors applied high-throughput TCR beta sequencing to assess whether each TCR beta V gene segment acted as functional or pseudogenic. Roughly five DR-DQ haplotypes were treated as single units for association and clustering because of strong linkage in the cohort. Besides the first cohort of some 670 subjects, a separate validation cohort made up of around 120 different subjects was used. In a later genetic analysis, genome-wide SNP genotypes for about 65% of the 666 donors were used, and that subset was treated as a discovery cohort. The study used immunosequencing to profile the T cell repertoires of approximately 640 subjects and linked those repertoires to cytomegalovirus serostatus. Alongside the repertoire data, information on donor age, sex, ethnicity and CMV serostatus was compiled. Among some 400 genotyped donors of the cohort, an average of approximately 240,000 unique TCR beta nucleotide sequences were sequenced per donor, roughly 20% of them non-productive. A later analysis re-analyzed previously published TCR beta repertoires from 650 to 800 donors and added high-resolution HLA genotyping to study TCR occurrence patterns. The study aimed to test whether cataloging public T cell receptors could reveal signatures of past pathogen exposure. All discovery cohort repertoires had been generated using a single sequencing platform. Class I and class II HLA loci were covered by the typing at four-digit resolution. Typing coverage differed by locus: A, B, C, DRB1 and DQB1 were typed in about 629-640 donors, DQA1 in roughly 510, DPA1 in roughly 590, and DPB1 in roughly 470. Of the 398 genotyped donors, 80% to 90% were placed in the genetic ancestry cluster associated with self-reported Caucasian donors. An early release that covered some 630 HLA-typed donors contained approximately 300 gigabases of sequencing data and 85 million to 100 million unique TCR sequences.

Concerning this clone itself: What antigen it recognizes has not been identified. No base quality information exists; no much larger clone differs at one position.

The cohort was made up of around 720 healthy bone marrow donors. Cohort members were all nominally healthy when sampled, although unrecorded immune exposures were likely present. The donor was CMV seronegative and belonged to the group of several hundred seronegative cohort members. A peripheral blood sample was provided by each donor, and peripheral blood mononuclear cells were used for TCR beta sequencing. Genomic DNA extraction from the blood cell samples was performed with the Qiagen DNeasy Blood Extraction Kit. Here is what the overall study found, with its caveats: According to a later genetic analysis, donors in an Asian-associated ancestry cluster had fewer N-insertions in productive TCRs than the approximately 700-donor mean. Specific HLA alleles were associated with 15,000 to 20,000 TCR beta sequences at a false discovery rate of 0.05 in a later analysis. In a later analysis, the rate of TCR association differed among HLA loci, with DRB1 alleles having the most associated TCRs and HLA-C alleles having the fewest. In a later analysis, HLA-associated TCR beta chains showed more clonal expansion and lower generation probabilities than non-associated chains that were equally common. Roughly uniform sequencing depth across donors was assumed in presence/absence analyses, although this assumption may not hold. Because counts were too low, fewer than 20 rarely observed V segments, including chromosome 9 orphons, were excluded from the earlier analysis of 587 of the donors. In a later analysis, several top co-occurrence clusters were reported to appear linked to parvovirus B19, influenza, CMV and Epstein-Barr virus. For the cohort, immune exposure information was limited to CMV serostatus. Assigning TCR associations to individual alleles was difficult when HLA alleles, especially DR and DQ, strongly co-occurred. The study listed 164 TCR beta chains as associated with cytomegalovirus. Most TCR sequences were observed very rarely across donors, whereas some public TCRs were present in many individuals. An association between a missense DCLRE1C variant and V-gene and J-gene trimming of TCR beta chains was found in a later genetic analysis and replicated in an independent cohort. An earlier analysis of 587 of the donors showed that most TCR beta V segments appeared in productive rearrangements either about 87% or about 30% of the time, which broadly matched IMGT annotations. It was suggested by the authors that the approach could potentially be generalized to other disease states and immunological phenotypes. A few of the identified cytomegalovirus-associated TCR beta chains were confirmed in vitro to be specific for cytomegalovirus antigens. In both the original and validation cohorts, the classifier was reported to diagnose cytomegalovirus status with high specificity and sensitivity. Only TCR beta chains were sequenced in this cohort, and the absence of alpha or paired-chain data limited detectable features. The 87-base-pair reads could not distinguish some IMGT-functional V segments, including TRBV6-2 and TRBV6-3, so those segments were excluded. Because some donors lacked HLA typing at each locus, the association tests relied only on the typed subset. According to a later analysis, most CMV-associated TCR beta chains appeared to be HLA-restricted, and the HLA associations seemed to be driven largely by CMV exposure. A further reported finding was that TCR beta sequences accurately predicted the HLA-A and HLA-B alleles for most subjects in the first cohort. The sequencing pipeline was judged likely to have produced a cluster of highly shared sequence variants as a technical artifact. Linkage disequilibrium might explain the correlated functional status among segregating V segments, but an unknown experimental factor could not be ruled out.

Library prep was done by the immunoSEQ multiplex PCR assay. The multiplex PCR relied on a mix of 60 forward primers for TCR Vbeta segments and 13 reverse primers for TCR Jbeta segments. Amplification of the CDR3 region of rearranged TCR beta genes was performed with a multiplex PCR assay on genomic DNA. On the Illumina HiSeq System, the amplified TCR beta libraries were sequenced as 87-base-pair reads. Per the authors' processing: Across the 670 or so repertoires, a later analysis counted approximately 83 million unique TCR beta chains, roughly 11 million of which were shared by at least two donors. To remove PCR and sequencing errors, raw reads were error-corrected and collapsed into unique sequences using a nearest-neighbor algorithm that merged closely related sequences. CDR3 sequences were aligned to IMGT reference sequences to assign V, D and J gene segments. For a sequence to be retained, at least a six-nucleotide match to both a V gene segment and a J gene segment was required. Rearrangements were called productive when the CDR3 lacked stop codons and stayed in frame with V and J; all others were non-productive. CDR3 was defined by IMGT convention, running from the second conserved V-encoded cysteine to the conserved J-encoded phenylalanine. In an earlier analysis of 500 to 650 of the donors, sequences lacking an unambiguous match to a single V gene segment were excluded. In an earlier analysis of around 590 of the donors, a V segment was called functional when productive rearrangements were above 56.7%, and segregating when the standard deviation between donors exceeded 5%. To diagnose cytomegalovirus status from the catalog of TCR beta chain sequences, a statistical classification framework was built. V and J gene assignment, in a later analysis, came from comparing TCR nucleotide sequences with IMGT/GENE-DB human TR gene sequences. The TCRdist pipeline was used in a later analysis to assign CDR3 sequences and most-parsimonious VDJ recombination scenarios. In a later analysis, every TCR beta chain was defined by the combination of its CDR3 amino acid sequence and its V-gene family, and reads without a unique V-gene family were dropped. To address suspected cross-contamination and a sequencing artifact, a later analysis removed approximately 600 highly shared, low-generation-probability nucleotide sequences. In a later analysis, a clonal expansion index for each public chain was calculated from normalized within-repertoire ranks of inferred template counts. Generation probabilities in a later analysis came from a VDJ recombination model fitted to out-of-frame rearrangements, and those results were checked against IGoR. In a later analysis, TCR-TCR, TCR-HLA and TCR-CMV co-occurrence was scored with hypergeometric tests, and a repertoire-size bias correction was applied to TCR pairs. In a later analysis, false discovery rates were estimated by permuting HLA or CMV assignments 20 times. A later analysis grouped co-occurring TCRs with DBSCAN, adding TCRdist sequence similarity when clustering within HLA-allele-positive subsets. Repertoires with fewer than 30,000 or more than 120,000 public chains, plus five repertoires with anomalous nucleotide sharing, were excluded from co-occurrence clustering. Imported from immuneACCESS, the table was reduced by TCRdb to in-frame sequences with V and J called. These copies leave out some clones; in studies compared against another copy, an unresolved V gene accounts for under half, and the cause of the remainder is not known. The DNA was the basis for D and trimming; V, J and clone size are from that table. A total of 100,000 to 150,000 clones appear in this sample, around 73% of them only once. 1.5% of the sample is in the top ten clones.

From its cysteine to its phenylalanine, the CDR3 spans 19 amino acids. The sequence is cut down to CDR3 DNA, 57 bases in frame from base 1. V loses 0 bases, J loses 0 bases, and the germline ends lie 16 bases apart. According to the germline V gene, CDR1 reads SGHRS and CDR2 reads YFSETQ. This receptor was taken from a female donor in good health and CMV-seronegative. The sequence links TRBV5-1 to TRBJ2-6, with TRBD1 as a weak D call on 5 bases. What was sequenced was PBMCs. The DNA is TGCGCCAGCAGCTTGGGGGGCAGCTTAAGCCTCTCTGGGGCCAACGTCCTGACTTTC. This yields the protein CASSLGGSLSLSGANVLTF.